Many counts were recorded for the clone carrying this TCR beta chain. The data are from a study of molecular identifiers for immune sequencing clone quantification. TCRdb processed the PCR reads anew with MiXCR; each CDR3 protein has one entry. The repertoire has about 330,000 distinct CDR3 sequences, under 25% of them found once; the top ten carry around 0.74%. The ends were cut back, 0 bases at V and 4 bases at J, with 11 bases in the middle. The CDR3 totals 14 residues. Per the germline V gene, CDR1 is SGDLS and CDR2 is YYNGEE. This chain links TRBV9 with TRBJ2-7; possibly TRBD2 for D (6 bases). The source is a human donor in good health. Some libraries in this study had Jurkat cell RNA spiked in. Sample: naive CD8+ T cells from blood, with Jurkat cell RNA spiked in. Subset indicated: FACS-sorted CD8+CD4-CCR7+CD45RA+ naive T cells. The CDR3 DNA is TGTGCCAGCAGCGTAGCTGGGGGAGGATACGAGCAGTACTTC. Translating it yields CASSVAGGGYEQYF.